Given below is one TCR beta chain in context. Its antigen is not known. The sample holds other DNA sequences that translate to the same CDR3. CDR3 length: 12 amino acids. CDR1 is MNHEY and CDR2 is SVGAGI in the germline V gene. V lost 2 bases to trimming and J lost 5 bases, with 6 bases between them. This specimen belongs to a study of T cell repertoires in urothelial bladder cancer. Study at large: Of 12 resected lesions, a few were cT2 or greater.

The protocol was immunoSEQ multiplex PCR, while the TCRdb copy is restricted to in-frame clones and leaves out a portion. The table has fewer than 10,000 clones, 50% to 75% seen once. Study conclusions and caveats: Infiltrating lymphocytes: median 2% in carcinoma versus 9.5% to 15% in benign specimens. Carcinoma specimens had fewer T cells than benign specimens. One T-cell clone reached up to about 15% of carcinoma infiltrating lymphocytes.

The receptor's source is a human donor with urothelial carcinoma. Input material: tumor-infiltrating cells from bladder cancer. This chain links TRBV6-5 with TRBJ1-1; D gene unclear. The CDR3 here is CASSYGGTEAFF. CDR3 nucleotide sequence: TGTGCCAGCAGTTACGGTGGAACTGAAGCTTTCTTT.